This T cell receptor (beta chain) came from a study of OX40 agonist ivuxolimab in advanced cancers. Study-level information: Patients were infused with ivuxolimab every 2 weeks at 0.01 to 10 mg/kg. Prior anti-PD-1, anti-PD-L1 or anti-CTLA-4 therapy was allowed; approximately 40% had some.

Clones were read by immunoSEQ multiplex PCR, and TCRdb kept only the in-frame ones, dropping some. Of more than 60,000 clones in the sample, about 88% were seen once. The study's findings and limits: Some patients without response likewise showed low normalized clonal expansion.

A remark on this clone: Its antigen is still unknown.

Germline lookup yields CDR1 MNHEY and CDR2 SVGAGI. V was clipped by 3 bases and J by 7 bases, with 13 bases between them. The CDR3 runs 14 residues. The sequence was obtained from an adult with an advanced solid tumor such as melanoma, head and neck, liver or kidney cancer. The genes are TRBV6-5 and TRBJ2-1; D call uncertain. Sequenced here: CD4+ or CD8+ T cells sorted from blood, sampled in a trial of the OX40 agonist ivuxolimab. Here the CDR3 DNA reads TGTGCCAGCAGTTATCAACCCCCCAGAAATGAGCAGTTCTTC. Translated: CASSYQPPRNEQFF.